This section outlines one T cell receptor (beta chain) sequence together with its context. This clone was counted a few times. The target of this receptor is not known. No per-base quality is available; no much larger clone lies one base away. The immunoSEQ platform was used to sequence TCR beta CDR3 regions at survey depth. The QIAamp DNA micro kit was used to extract genomic DNA from every cultured and uncultured CD8+ T cell population. The authors processed their data as follows. Samples with fewer than 5,000 productive reads were excluded, resulting in the removal of about 6.5% of the 75 HIV peptide-stimulated cultures. A MANAFEST web app trimmed sequences to CDR3 and removed nonproductive sequences, CDR3s under 5 amino acids, and those not starting C or ending F/W. Antigen-specific clonotypes had to expand in at least 2 of 3 replicates versus no-peptide control at FDR 0.01, only within one epitope family. A frequency at least fivefold higher than in wells stimulated with peptides from other epitope families was additionally required for specific clonotypes. The table comes from immuneACCESS by way of TCRdb, which keeps in-frame sequences with V and J called. Part of the clones is missing from these tables; in studies checked, under half for an unresolved V gene and the rest for unknown reasons. The V and J calls and clone size are taken from that table; D and trimming were inferred from the DNA. This sample is represented by about 4,900 clones; about 70% of them were singletons. Roughly 41% of the sample lies in the top ten.

The data were taken from a study of CD8 T cell repertoires and HIV-1 epitope variants (dated by TCRdb to about 2020). Describing the broader study: T cells were stimulated in separate culture wells with each of twenty-five peptides representing autologous and known Gag and Nef epitope variants. T cells were enriched using the EasySep Human T Cell Enrichment Kit and then co-cultured with an equal number of autologous T cell-negative cells acting as antigen-presenting cells. Cultures ran for 9 to 11 days in IMDM with gentamicin, with half-media changes on days 3 and 7 adding IL-2, IL-7 and IL-15. Running each culture condition in triplicate, except for one peptide done in duplicate, gave a total of 75 to 95 T cell cultures. Three Gag epitope families and Nef HW9 and YT9 were included among the tested epitopes. An aliquot of 1M T cells was saved as an uncultured baseline condition, separate from the approximately 75 T cell cultures. Control conditions included a CMV, EBV and flu peptide pool, the Ebola AY9 epitope as negative control, and a no-peptide well. What the authors observed across the whole study: The assay identified only TCR beta chains and indicated proliferation to antigen, not T cell function or cytokine profile. The Nef KF9 family was recognized by five clonotypes and the HW9 family by one, and no responses to the TAALDMSHF plasma variant were observed. Nine antigen-specific TCR beta clonotypes were identified, and six of them appeared cross-reactive for autologous or known escape epitope variants.

Including cysteine and phenylalanine, the CDR3 has 17 amino acids. Just CDR3 DNA is preserved here, 51 bases in frame from base 1. CDR1 and CDR2, looked up from the germline V gene, are SGDLS and YYNGEE. Ends trimmed: V by 3 bases, J by 2 bases; bases unmatched to a gene: 12. The EasySep Human CD8+ T Cell Enrichment Kit was used on day 10 to isolate CD8+ T cells from every culture. The chain links TRBV9 with TRBJ2-3, with 7 central nucleotides matching TRBD1. The sequencing sample was made of cultured CD8+ T cells derived from PBMCs. The receptor's source is a male donor with HIV. The DNA is TGTGCCAGCAGCGCCATACAGGGGCCTCCCTTCACAGATACGCAGTATTTT. This codes for CASSAIQGPPFTDTQYF.